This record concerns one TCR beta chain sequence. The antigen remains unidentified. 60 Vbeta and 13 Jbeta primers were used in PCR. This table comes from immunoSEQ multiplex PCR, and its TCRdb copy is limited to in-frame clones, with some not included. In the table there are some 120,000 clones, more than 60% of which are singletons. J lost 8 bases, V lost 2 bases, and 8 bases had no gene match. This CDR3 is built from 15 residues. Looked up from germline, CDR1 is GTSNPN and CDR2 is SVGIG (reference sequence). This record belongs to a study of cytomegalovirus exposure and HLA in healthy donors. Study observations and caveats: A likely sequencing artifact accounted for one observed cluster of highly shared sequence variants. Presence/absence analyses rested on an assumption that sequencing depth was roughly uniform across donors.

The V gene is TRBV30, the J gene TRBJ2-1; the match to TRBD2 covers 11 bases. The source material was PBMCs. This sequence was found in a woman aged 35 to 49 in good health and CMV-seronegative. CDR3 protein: CAWSRFSGRVDEQFF. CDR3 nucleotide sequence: TGTGCCTGGAGTCGATTTAGCGGGAGGGTCGATGAGCAGTTCTTC. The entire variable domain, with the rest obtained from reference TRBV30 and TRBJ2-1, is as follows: SQTIHQWPATLVQPVGSPLSLECTVEGTSNPNLYWYRQAAGRGLQLLFYSVGIGQISSEVPQNLSASRPQDRQFILSSKKLLLSDSGFYLCAWSRFSGRVDEQFFGPGTRLTVL.